A single sample gave rise to the 30 T cell receptor beta chains below, sequenced in a study of blood T cell repertoires in COVID-19. The assay was immunoSEQ multiplex PCR, and TCRdb's table has in-frame clones only and misses some. The table lists some 190,000 clones, 70% to 90% of them singletons. The sequenced sample was peripheral blood. The receptors come from a person aged 65-85 years with COVID-19, enrolled during active disease.

The rearrangement uses TRBV5-1 and TRBJ2-3, with 7 bases aligning to TRBD1. J was trimmed by 2 bases and V by 0 bases; bases with no gene match: 9. Germline V lookup: CDR1 SGHRS, CDR2 YFSETQ. The CDR3 extends over 17 amino acids. The CDR3 is CASSLDGTATNTDTQYF. CDR3 in DNA: TGCGCCAGCAGCTTGGATGGGACAGCGACCAACACAGATACGCAGTATTTT. Based on the CDR3 plus reference TRBV5-1 and TRBJ2-3, the full variable domain is KAGVTQTPRYLIKTRGQQVTLSCSPISGHRSVSWYQQTPGQGLQFLFEYFSETQRNKGNFPGRFSGRQFSNSRSEMNVSTLELGDSALYLCASSLDGTATNTDTQYFGPGTRLTVL.

V and J are TRBV7-2 and TRBJ2-3; 10 bases align to TRBD2. Germline CDR1 SGHTA, CDR2 FQGNSA. J lost 6 bases, V lost 5 bases, and 11 bases had no gene match. CDR3 length: 16 residues. CDR3 region: CASSPRAGGPGDTQYF. CDR3 bases: TGTGCCAGCAGCCCCAGAGCGGGAGGGCCAGGGGATACGCAGTATTTT.

The chain uses TRBV28 and TRBJ1-1; 7 bases are a match to TRBD1. The CDR3 runs to 13 residues. Unmatched junction bases numbered 6, after V lost 8 bases and J lost 3 bases. Germline CDR1 MDHEN, CDR2 SYDVKM. DNA of the CDR3: TGTGCCAGCCGTGCCACAGGGGACACTGAAGCTTTCTTT. Amino acid sequence: CASRATGDTEAFF.

This clone was counted only a few times. A junction boundary mismatches the germline segment, possibly from a read error. The rearrangement uses TRBV7-9 and TRBJ2-1; 11 bases agree with TRBD2. Germline lookup yields CDR1 SEHNR and CDR2 FQNEAQ (reference sequence). The CDR3 contains 14 residues. The CDR3 protein is CASSVAGGFDEQFF. In nucleotides, the CDR3 is TGTGCCAGCAGCGTAGCGGGAGGGTTCGATGAGCAGTTCTTC.

V and J are TRBV19 and TRBJ1-1; tentative D call: TRBD1 (6 bases). The CDR3 loop spans 15 amino acids. V lost 4 bases to trimming and J lost 2 bases, with 14 bases between them. Germline CDR1 and CDR2: LNHDA and SQIVND (reference sequence). The CDR3 DNA sequence: TGTGCCAGTAGTACAATCTTGGACAGAAACACTGAAGCTTTCTTT. Residues: CASSTILDRNTEAFF.

V is TRBV28 and J is TRBJ2-7, with no clear D. The CDR3 runs 13 residues. Trimming took 3 bases from V and 2 from J, leaving 8 bases between them. CDR1 is MDHEN and CDR2 is SYDVKM in the germline V gene. CDR3 protein: CASSFGPAYEQYF. The DNA of the CDR3 is TGTGCCAGCAGTTTTGGGCCAGCCTACGAGCAGTACTTC.

The chain is built from TRBV27 and TRBJ1-5, with D possibly TRBD1 on 6 matching bases. CDR3 length: 14 residues. CDR1 MNHEY and CDR2 SMNVEV come from the germline V gene (reference sequence). V lost 11 bases, J lost 2 bases, and 16 bases lay in between. CDR3 protein: CAPPAAGGNQPQHF. Here the CDR3 DNA reads TGTGCCCCCCCGGCGGCAGGGGGCAATCAGCCCCAGCATTTT.

This clone was seen a few times. This chain connects TRBV6-5 to TRBJ1-1; 10 nucleotides line up with TRBD1. CDR1 and CDR2 (germline): MNHEY, SVGAGI. J was trimmed by 0 bases and V by 11 bases; bases with no gene match: 6. CDR3 size: 14 residues. The CDR3 sequence: CAGRQGAMNTEAFF. CDR3 nucleotides: TGTGCCGGACGACAGGGGGCGATGAACACTGAAGCTTTCTTT.

The chain employs TRBV7-7 and TRBJ2-5, with D perhaps TRBD2 (6 bases). This CDR3 contains 14 residues. V was cut by 1 base and J by 4 bases, with 10 bases left in between. Germline CDR1 SSHAT, CDR2 FNYEAQ (reference sequence). The CDR3 region has the DNA TGTGCCAGCAGCTTAGATAGGGGAGGAGAGACCCAGTACTTC. Residues: CASSLDRGGETQYF.

The rearrangement joins TRBV5-1 to TRBJ1-1; D gene uncertain. Germline loops: CDR1 SGHRS, CDR2 YFSETQ. The CDR3 length is 13 residues. V was trimmed by 0 bases and J by 6 bases, leaving 9 bases between them. The chain's CDR3 is CASSLVPPAEAFF. CDR3 nucleotide sequence: TGCGCCAGCAGCTTGGTCCCCCCCGCTGAAGCTTTCTTT.

The V gene is TRBV4-2, the J gene TRBJ1-3; D is unclear. Germline V gene sequence: CDR1 LGHNA, CDR2 YNFKEQ. The CDR3 spans 15 residues. V gave up 0 bases and J gave up 7 bases, with 13 bases separating them. The CDR3 spells CASSQDVVSWNTIYF. The CDR3 DNA follows: TGTGCCAGCAGCCAAGATGTGGTGAGTTGGAACACCATATATTTT.

The J gene is TRBJ2-7, the V gene TRBV28; tentative D call: TRBD1 (6 bases). Looked up from germline, CDR1 is MDHEN and CDR2 is SYDVKM. V was trimmed by 3 bases and J by 3 bases, leaving 9 bases between them. The CDR3 contains 13 residues. The CDR3 region has the DNA TGTGCCAGCAGTTTGGGGGCAATCTACGAGCAGTACTTC. Amino acids: CASSLGAIYEQYF.

This clone has more than one count but fewer than ten. This rearrangement joins TRBV19 to TRBJ1-1; D may be TRBD1 (6 bases). V dropped 3 bases and J dropped 5 bases, with 22 bases sitting between them. CDR1 and CDR2 from the germline V gene are LNHDA and SQIVND (reference sequence). There are 17 residues in the CDR3. The CDR3 region is CASSIRTGRGGGTEAFF. The CDR3 DNA reads as TGTGCCAGTAGTATCCGCACCGGCAGGGGCGGTGGGACTGAAGCTTTCTTT.

This clone was seen a single time. V gene TRBV7-3 combines with J gene TRBJ1-1, with 11 nucleotides matching TRBD1. The V and J ends lost 5 bases and 10 bases, in that order; junction bases with no gene match: 12. The CDR3 loop spans 15 amino acids. Germline values: CDR1 SGHTA, CDR2 FQGTGA. The CDR3 bases are TGTGCCAGCAGCGCGATCCGGGACAGGGGGTTCGGAGCTTTCTTT. It translates to CASSAIRDRGFGAFF.

The rearrangement links TRBV5-6 to TRBJ2-1, with a tentative D call TRBD1 (5 bases). The CDR3 covers 15 residues. With 4 bases removed from V and 9 bases from J, the gap between germline ends came to 20 bases. Germline V gives CDR1 SGHDT, CDR2 YYEEEE. The CDR3 sequence is CASSGHQTPLAEQFF. In DNA, the CDR3 is TGTGCCAGCAGCGGACACCAAACCCCATTGGCTGAGCAGTTCTTC.

The chain couples TRBV5-1 to TRBJ1-2; 9 positions match TRBD1. The germline V gene has CDR1 SGHRS and CDR2 YFSETQ. The CDR3 is 16 residues long. The ends lost 4 bases at V and 5 bases at J; junction bases unmatched: 12. The CDR3 here is CASSPGTGLTEYGYTF. The CDR3 DNA sequence: TGCGCCAGCAGCCCCGGGACAGGGTTAACGGAGTATGGCTACACCTTC.

V is TRBV5-1 and J is TRBJ2-3; 7 bases are a match to TRBD1. The germline V gene has CDR1 SGHRS and CDR2 YFSETQ. V lost 2 bases to trimming and J lost 0 bases; unmatched junction nucleotides: 3. This CDR3 comprises 15 residues. The CDR3 protein is CASSFSGGSTDTQYF. In DNA, the CDR3 is TGCGCCAGCAGCTTTTCAGGGGGAAGCACAGATACGCAGTATTTT.

This rearrangement joins TRBV7-2 to TRBJ2-1, with 11 bases matching TRBD2. The trim removed 5 bases at V and 7 bases at J, leaving 7 bases unmatched. CDR1 SGHTA and CDR2 FQGNSA come from the germline V gene. This CDR3 is built from 15 residues. CDR3 amino acids: CASSPTSGGANEQFF. In nucleotides, the CDR3 is TGTGCCAGCAGCCCAACTAGCGGGGGTGCTAATGAGCAGTTCTTC. Using reference TRBV7-2 and TRBJ2-1 for the parts outside the CDR3, the full variable domain is GAGVSQSPSNKVTEKGKDVELRCDPISGHTALYWYRQSLGQGLEFLIYFQGNSAPDKSGLPSDRFSAERTGGSVSTLTIQRTQQEDSAVYLCASSPTSGGANEQFFGPGTRLTVL.

The chain recombines TRBV4-3 with TRBJ2-7; 7 bases match TRBD2. Germline-derived CDR1 and CDR2 are LGHNA and YSLEER. With V trimmed by 0 bases and J by 4 bases, 9 bases remained unmatched. This CDR3 is 16 amino acids long. CDR3 loop: CASSQDRPGLGYEQYF. CDR3 DNA sequence: TGCGCCAGCAGCCAAGATCGTCCCGGACTAGGGTACGAGCAGTACTTC.

This rearrangement joins TRBV27 to TRBJ2-2; TRBD1 aligns across 11 bases. Germline-derived CDR1 and CDR2 are MNHEY and SMNVEV (reference sequence). The CDR3 loop spans 17 amino acids. Germline trimming cut 8 bases from V and 3 bases from J; bases unmatched to any gene: 11. CDR3 sequence (DNA): TGTGCCAGCGGTTGGACAGGGGGCGCTGGGCACACCGGGGAGCTGTTTTTT. Protein sequence: CASGWTGGAGHTGELFF.

CDR3 sequence (DNA): TGCGCCAGTACCCGCGGTCCCGGCACAGATACGCAGTATTTT. Its protein product is CASTRGPGTDTQYF. The chain employs TRBV5-1 and TRBJ2-3; unclear D gene. The V end was cut by 8 bases, the J end by 1 base, with 14 bases between. There are 14 residues in the CDR3. Germline V lookup: CDR1 SGHRS, CDR2 YFSETQ.

The V and J genes are TRBV12-3 or TRBV12-4 and TRBJ2-1; perhaps TRBD2 as D (6 bases). The CDR3 has 11 residues. The ends were cut back, 5 bases at V and 14 bases at J, with 13 bases in the middle. CDR3 loop: CASSITSTEFF. CDR3 bases: TGTGCCAGCAGTATTACTAGCACGGAGTTCTTC.

The rearrangement joins TRBV7-8 to TRBJ2-7; TRBD2 aligns across 11 bases. The CDR3 is 15 residues long. V trimming: 1 base; J trimming: 4 bases; junction bases outside the gene matches: 3. Germline V lookup: CDR1 SGHVS, CDR2 FQNEAQ. CDR3 in amino acids: CASSLGSSGGYEQYF. For the CDR3, the DNA is TGTGCCAGCAGCTTAGGGTCTAGCGGGGGGTACGAGCAGTACTTC.

The V call is TRBV29-1, the J call TRBJ2-1, with a weak D call TRBD2 (7 bases). The CDR3 extends over 13 amino acids. Germline assignment: CDR1 SQVTM and CDR2 ANQGSEA. V lost 2 bases and J lost 10, with 15 bases in between. The CDR3 protein is CSVERGGRREQFF. The CDR3 bases are TGCAGCGTTGAAAGGGGGGGGCGACGGGAGCAGTTCTTC.

The chain joins TRBV4-3 to TRBJ2-3; D unclear. Trimming removed 8 bases from V and 1 base from J, with 16 bases in between. The CDR3 is 15 residues long. Germline CDR1 reads LGHNA; CDR2 reads YSLEER. CDR3 protein: CASHPGRTCTDTQYF. In DNA, the CDR3 is TGCGCCAGCCACCCCGGTAGAACTTGCACAGATACGCAGTATTTT.

In this sample, this clone turned up once. The chain is built from TRBV29-1 and TRBJ1-5; no definite D call. The CDR3 extends over 14 amino acids. The germline V and J ends were trimmed by 1 base and 7 bases, with 14 bases remaining between them. Germline lookup yields CDR1 SQVTM and CDR2 ANQGSEA. CDR3 region: CSVEVGGSGQPQHF. The CDR3 DNA sequence: TGCAGCGTTGAAGTCGGAGGGTCGGGGCAGCCCCAGCATTTT.

V usage is TRBV21-1 and J usage is TRBJ2-3; TRBD1, as called in the table, went unchecked against the DNA. TRBV21-1 corresponds to a pseudogene. This CDR3 comprises 16 residues. The chain's CDR3 is CASSKTGGREINTQYF. CDR3 DNA: TGTGCCAGCAGCAAGACAGGGGGTCGTGAGATAAATACGCAGTATTTT.

J is TRBJ1-5 and V is TRBV5-1, with 7 bases matching TRBD1. V gave up 0 bases and J gave up 11 bases; unmatched junction bases: 11. Germline values: CDR1 SGHRS, CDR2 YFSETQ. The CDR3 consists of 15 residues. The CDR3 is CASSLGTGELGTQHF. The DNA for the CDR3 is TGCGCCAGCAGCTTGGGTACAGGGGAACTCGGGACCCAGCATTTT.

The rearrangement joins TRBV5-6 to TRBJ1-2; no reliable D call. CDR3 length: 14 residues. Germline CDR1 reads SGHDT; CDR2 reads YYEEEE. With 1 base removed from V and 3 bases from J, the gap between germline ends came to 10 bases. The CDR3 DNA follows: TGTGCCAGCAGCTTGAACGCCAGGTACTATGGCTACACCTTC. Amino acid sequence: CASSLNARYYGYTF.

This chain links TRBV7-9 with TRBJ1-4; maybe TRBD1 (5 bases). This CDR3 region has 14 residues. V was cut by 4 bases and J by 2 bases, with 8 bases left in between. Germline V gives CDR1 SEHNR, CDR2 FQNEAQ (reference sequence). The CDR3 sequence is CASSSRVTNEKLFF. CDR3 DNA sequence: TGTGCCAGCAGCTCCAGGGTGACTAATGAAAAACTGTTTTTT.